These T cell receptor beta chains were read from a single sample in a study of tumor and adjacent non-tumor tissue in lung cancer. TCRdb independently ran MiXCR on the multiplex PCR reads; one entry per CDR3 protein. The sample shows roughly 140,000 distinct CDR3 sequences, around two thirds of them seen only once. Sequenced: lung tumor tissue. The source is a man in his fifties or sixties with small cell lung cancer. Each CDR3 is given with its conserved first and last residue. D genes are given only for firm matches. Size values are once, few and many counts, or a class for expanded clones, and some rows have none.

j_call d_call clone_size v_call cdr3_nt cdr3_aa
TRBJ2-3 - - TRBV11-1 TGTGCCAGCAAGGGATCCCGCGCGGATACGCAGTATTTT CASKGSRADTQYF
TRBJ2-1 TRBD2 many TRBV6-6 TGTGCCAGCAGGAGGGGGGCGGGAGGCACCTACAATGAGCAGTTCTTC CASRRGAGGTYNEQFF
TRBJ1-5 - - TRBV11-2 TGTACCAGCAGCCCACTGGACCGTCTTGGCAATCAGCCCAAGCATTTT CTSSPLDRLGNQPKHF
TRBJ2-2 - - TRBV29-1 TGCAACGTTCAGTGGGGGGCCAGAGCTGAGCTGTTTTTT CNVQWGARAELFF
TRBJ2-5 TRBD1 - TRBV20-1 TGCAGTGCTAGAGACGCCGGGACAGCCTTACAAGAGACCCAGTACTTC CSARDAGTALQETQYF
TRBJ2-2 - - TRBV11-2 TGTGTCAGGAGCCCAGGACTCACCTGGAACACCGGGGAGCTGTTTTTT CVRSPGLTWNTGELFF
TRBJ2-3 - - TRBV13 TGTGCCAGCAGCCGACGACATGGGCACACAGATACGCAGTATTTT CASSRRHGHTDTQYF
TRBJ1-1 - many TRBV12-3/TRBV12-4 TGTGCCAGCACCCGAACAGGGAACACTGAAGCTTTCTTT CASTRTGNTEAFF
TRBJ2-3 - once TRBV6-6 TGTGCCAGCAGTACGCGGGGTAGCCGAGAGGATACGCAGTATTTT CASSTRGSREDTQYF
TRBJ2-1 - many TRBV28 TGTGCCAGCAGGTCGGTGGTAGGGAACTCCTACAATGAGCAGTTCTTC CASRSVVGNSYNEQFF
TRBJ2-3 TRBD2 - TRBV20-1 TGCAGTGCTTGTCCCAGTGGGAGGGATACACAGTATTTT CSACPSGRDTQYF
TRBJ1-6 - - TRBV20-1 TGCAGTGATAGATCCCCCGGGAAGCATTCACCCCTCCACTTT CSDRSPGKHSPLHF
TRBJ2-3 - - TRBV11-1 TGTGCCAGCCGCCTCGGGCATACGGGCACAGATACGCAGTATTTT CASRLGHTGTDTQYF
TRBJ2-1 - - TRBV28 TGTGCCGGCAGTTTTCTCGGACTAACGGGGTACAATGAGCAGTTCTTT CAGSFLGLTGYNEQFF
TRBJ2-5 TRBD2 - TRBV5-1 TGCGCCAGCAGCACTGGACTAGCGGGAGAGACCCAGTACTTC CASSTGLAGETQYF
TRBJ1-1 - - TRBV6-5 TGTGTCAGCAGTTACTTGGGAACCCAGTTGAACACTGAAGCTTTCTTT CVSSYLGTQLNTEAFF
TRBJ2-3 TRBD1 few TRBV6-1 TGTGCCAGCAGGACAGGGGCCGATACGCAGTATTTT CASRTGADTQYF
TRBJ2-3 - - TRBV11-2 TGTGCCAGCAGGCCTGGACGGGGGCATGCAGATACGCAGTATTTT CASRPGRGHADTQYF
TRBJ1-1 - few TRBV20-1 TGCAGTGCTAGGGTGCTGGACTCGAACACTGAAGCTTTCTTT CSARVLDSNTEAFF
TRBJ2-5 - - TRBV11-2 TGTGCCAGCAGCTTAGTGTGGTATAGAGAGACCCAGTACTTC CASSLVWYRETQYF
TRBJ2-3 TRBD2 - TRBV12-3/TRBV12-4 TGTGCCAGCAGTGGGCGGGGGTTAACAAGTACGCAGTATTTT CASSGRGLTSTQYF
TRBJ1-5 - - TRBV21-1 TGTGCCAGCAGCAATGGCCACCGTCACGGGTCGACAGGGCTAAAGAGCAATCAGCCCCAGCATTTT CASSNGHRHGSTGLKSNQPQHF
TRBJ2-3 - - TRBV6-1 TGTGCCAGCAGCGATGGGGGGTATAGCACAGGTACGCAGTGTTTT CASSDGGYSTGTQCF
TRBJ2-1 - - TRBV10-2 TGCGCCAGTCTTTTAGCCCTAGCCAACAATGAGCTGTTCTTC CASLLALANNELFF
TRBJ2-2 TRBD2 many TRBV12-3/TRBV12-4 TGTGCCAGCAGTTTAATGAGCGGGAGCGCCGGGGAGCTGTTTTTT CASSLMSGSAGELFF
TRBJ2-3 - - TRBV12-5 TGTGCTAGTGATTTGGGAGCGAGCACAGATACGCAGTATTTT CASDLGASTDTQYF
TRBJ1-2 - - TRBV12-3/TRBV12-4 TGTGCCAGCAGGCAACTCAACTATGGCTACACCTTC CASRQLNYGYTF
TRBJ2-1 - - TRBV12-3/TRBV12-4 TGTGCCAGCAGTCGCGATCGACTGGGTGAGCGGTTCTTT CASSRDRLGERFF
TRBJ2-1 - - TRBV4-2 TGTGCCAGCAACCAAGTTGCAACCTCCTACAATGAGCAGTTCTTC CASNQVATSYNEQFF
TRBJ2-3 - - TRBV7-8 TGTGCCAGCAGCTTAATGCGAAGAACAGATACGCAGTATTTT CASSLMRRTDTQYF
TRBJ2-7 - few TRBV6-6 TGTGCCACCGGGGAAGACAGGGGAGGGTACGAGCAGTACTTC CATGEDRGGYEQYF
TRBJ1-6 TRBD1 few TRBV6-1 TGTGCCAGCGGGATTACAGGGGAGGATTCACCCCTCCACTTT CASGITGEDSPLHF
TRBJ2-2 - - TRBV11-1 TGCGCCAGCAGCTTCCCGGACTGGGTAGACACCGGGGAGCTGTTTTTT CASSFPDWVDTGELFF
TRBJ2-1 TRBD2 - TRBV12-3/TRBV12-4 TGTGCCAGAAGTTTAGCGCGGGGGGATAGCCCGTTCTTC CARSLARGDSPFF
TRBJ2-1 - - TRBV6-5 TGTGCCAGCAGTTCCCCCCTGGCTAAGTCCTACAATGAGCAGTTCTTC CASSSPLAKSYNEQFF
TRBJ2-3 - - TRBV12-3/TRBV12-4 TGTGCCAGCAGCCTTGGACACATAGATACGCACTATTTT CASSLGHIDTHYF
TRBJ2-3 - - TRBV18 TGTGCCAGCTCACCTCCGAGTCCTAGCACAGATACGCAGTATTTT CASSPPSPSTDTQYF
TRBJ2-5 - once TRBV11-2 TGTACCAGCAGCTTGAAACTGACAGGTCTAGAGGTCCAGTACTTC CTSSLKLTGLEVQYF
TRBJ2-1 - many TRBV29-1 TGCAGCGTTACAGGTCTAAGCTCCTACAATGAGCAGTTCTTC CSVTGLSSYNEQFF
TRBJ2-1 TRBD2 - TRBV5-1 TGCGCCAGCAGGCCACGGGAGGGCTTTTACAATGAGCAGTTCTTC CASRPREGFYNEQFF
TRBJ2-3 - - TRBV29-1 TGCAGCGTTCCTGTGGAGATCACAGATACGCAGTATTTT CSVPVEITDTQYF
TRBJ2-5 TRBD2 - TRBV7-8 TGTGCCAGCAGCTCCCCTAGCGGGAGAAAGACCCAGTACTTC CASSSPSGRKTQYF
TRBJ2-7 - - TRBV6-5 TGTGCCAGCAGCCCCATCACAACTCGACTGGGCTACGAGCAGTACTTC CASSPITTRLGYEQYF
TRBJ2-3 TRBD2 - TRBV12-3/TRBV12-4 TGTGCCAGCAGTTTAGCGCTCGGGACTAGCGTCACAGATACGCAGTATTTT CASSLALGTSVTDTQYF
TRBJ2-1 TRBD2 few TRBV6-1 TGTGCCAGCAGGTCATTTCTAGCGGGAGTTGAGCAGTTCTTC CASRSFLAGVEQFF
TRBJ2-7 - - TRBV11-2 TGTGTCAGCAGCTTAGCGGCCCCCAGGTTCTGCGAGCAGTATTTC CVSSLAAPRFCEQYF